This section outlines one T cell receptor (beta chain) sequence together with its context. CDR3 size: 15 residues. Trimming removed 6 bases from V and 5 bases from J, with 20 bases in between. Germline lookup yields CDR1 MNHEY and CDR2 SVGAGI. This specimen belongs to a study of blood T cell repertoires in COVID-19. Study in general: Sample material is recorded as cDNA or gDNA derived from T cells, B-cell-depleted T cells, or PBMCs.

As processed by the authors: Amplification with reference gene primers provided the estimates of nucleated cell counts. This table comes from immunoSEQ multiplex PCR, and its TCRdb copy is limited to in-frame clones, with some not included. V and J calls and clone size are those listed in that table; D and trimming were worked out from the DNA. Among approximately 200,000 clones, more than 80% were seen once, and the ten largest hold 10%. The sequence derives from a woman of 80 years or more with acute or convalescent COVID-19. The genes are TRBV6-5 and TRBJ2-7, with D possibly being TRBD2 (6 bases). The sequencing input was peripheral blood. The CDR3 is CASRGGMGSRDEQYF. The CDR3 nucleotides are TGTGCCAGCAGGGGGGGAATGGGCAGCCGTGACGAGCAGTACTTC.